These 15 T cell receptor beta chains were all obtained from the same sample, sequenced in a study of blood T cell repertoires in COVID-19. This table comes from immunoSEQ multiplex PCR, and its TCRdb copy is limited to in-frame clones, with some not included. This table holds about 47,000 clones, over 75% found once. Specimen: peripheral blood. The source of these receptors is a man in his forties or fifties with active COVID-19.

The CDR3 reads CASRRDTTYNEQFF. The CDR3, as DNA: TGCGCCAGCAGAAGGGACACCACCTACAATGAGCAGTTCTTC. This chain uses TRBV10-1 with TRBJ2-1; TRBD1 might be the D (6 bases). CDR1 is WNHNN and CDR2 is SYGVQD in the germline V gene (reference sequence). CDR3 length: 14 residues. The V end lost 6 bases, the J end lost 2 bases, and 11 bases lay between the germline ends.

The V gene is TRBV12-3 or TRBV12-4, the J gene TRBJ1-2; unclear D gene. Trimming removed 0 bases from V and 4 bases from J, with 6 bases in between. This CDR3 has 13 residues. The CDR3, as DNA: TGTGCCAGCAGTTTAGCGGCAGTCTATGGCTACACCTTC. Protein sequence: CASSLAAVYGYTF.

The chain employs TRBV5-6 and TRBJ1-1; maybe TRBD1 (6 bases). Trimming pared 0 bases from V and 7 bases from J, leaving 16 bases between. The CDR3 extends over 15 amino acids. Germline CDR1 is SGHDT and CDR2 is YYEEEE. The DNA for the CDR3 is TGTGCCAGCAGCTTGGACTTGGCGGGGGCTGGTGAAGCTTTCTTT. Translating gives CASSLDLAGAGEAFF.

The chain joins TRBV15 to TRBJ1-6; possibly TRBD1 for D (6 bases). V was cut by 3 bases and J by 7 bases, with 13 bases left in between. Looked up from germline, CDR1 is LNHNV and CDR2 is YYDKDF (reference sequence). This CDR3 is built from 15 residues. CDR3 DNA: TGTGCCACCAGCAGGAAAAGGGGACAAAATTCACCCCTCCACTTT. It is translated as CATSRKRGQNSPLHF.

The chain recombines TRBV7-3 with TRBJ1-2; a possible D gene is TRBD1 (5 bases). Germline V gene data show CDR1 as SGHTA and CDR2 as FQGTGA. The ends were cut back, 4 bases at V and 8 bases at J, with 17 bases in the middle. This CDR3 is built from 14 residues. For the CDR3, the DNA is TGTGCCAGCAGCTCTGGGCGGGGGTTCGGCGGCTACACCTTC. Translation gives CASSSGRGFGGYTF.

This chain uses TRBV27 with TRBJ2-1; a possible D gene is TRBD1 (6 bases). V was pared by 3 bases and J by 9 bases, with 24 bases between. Looked up from germline, CDR1 is MNHEY and CDR2 is SMNVEV (reference sequence). The CDR3 is made up of 17 amino acids. CDR3 coding DNA: TGTGCCAGCAGTTTCTTAGGGGGACGTCTAGTCGAAGGTGAGCAGTTCTTC. The encoded protein is CASSFLGGRLVEGEQFF.

The chain is built from TRBV6-5 and TRBJ2-4; no clear D. The CDR3 consists of 15 residues. Germline V gene data show CDR1 as MNHEY and CDR2 as SVGAGI. Trimming left V 5 bases short and J 1 base short, with 12 bases between. CDR3 residues: CASSPLSGAKNIQYF. CDR3 nucleotides: TGTGCCAGCAGTCCCCTATCCGGGGCCAAAAACATTCAGTACTTC.

V and J are TRBV29-1 and TRBJ1-5; D perhaps matches TRBD1 (6 bases). Looked up from germline, CDR1 is SQVTM and CDR2 is ANQGSEA. V lost 1 base to trimming and J lost 7 bases, with 14 bases between them. The CDR3 is 14 residues long. For the CDR3, the DNA is TGCAGCGTTGAAGCTGGGGGGGCTGACCAGCCCCAGCATTTT. Protein product: CSVEAGGADQPQHF.

CDR3 DNA sequence: TGTGCCAGCAGTGCGTCCAGATTAACAGATACGCAGTATTTT. Translated: CASSASRLTDTQYF. V and J are TRBV2 and TRBJ2-3; D not resolved. V shed 4 bases and J shed 3 bases, with 11 bases lying between them. The CDR3 spans 14 residues. Germline V gene sequence: CDR1 SNHLY, CDR2 FYNNEI.

The rearrangement uses TRBV6-2 or TRBV6-3 and TRBJ1-6, with D perhaps matching TRBD1 (5 bases). The germline CDR1 and CDR2 sequences are MNHEY and SVGEGT. The CDR3 contains 12 residues. Trimming took 4 bases from V and 10 from J, leaving 8 bases between them. DNA of the CDR3: TGTGCCAGCAGTTCAGGGTCATCACCCCTCCACTTT. Translated, it gives CASSSGSSPLHF.

The chain joins TRBV11-1 to TRBJ1-6; D is possibly TRBD1 (5 bases). The CDR3 length is 15 residues. Trimming left V 5 bases short and J 7 bases short, with 15 bases between. The V gene's germline CDR1 is SGHAT and CDR2 FQDESV (reference sequence). CDR3 region: CASSVGRRGNSPLHF. The DNA of the CDR3 is TGTGCCAGCAGCGTCGGGAGAAGGGGAAATTCACCCCTCCACTTT.

The gene calls are TRBV7-3 and TRBJ2-3, with TRBD2 identical over 8 bases. Germline V gene sequence: CDR1 SGHTA, CDR2 FQGTGA. The CDR3 consists of 16 residues. The V segment lost 2 bases and the J segment 6 bases; nucleotides outside the gene matches: 10. CDR3 in DNA: TGTGCCAGCAGCTTAGGAGTCGGGACTAGAGGGGATACGCAGTATTTT. Translated: CASSLGVGTRGDTQYF.

V is TRBV5-1 and J is TRBJ1-1; D possibly corresponds to TRBD1 (6 bases). The V end was cut by 3 bases, the J end by 11 bases, with 20 bases between. The CDR3 consists of 14 residues. CDR1 and CDR2 from the germline V gene are SGHRS and YFSETQ. Here the CDR3 DNA reads TGCGCCAGCAGCTACGGGACTATCGAGGGGGTTGCTTTCTTT. Its translation is CASSYGTIEGVAFF. The variable domain in full, with the rest retrieved from reference TRBV5-1 and TRBJ1-1, is KAGVTQTPRYLIKTRGQQVTLSCSPISGHRSVSWYQQTPGQGLQFLFEYFSETQRNKGNFPGRFSGRQFSNSRSEMNVSTLELGDSALYLCASSYGTIEGVAFFGQGTRLTVV.

This chain joins TRBV15 and TRBJ2-7, with TRBD2 matching over 9 bases. The CDR3 sequence is 16 residues long. J lost 6 bases, V lost 3 bases, and 12 bases had no gene match. The germline gives CDR1 LNHNV, CDR2 YYDKDF (reference sequence). The CDR3 nucleotides read TGTGCCACCAGCAGTGCCACAGCGGGGGGCGTCGGCGAGCAGTACTTC. It translates to CATSSATAGGVGEQYF. The whole variable domain, remainder taken from reference TRBV15 and TRBJ2-7, is DAMVIQNPRYQVTQFGKPVTLSCSQTLNHNVMYWYQQKSSQAPKLLFHYYDKDFNNEADTPDNFQSRRPNTSFCFLDIRSPGLGDTAMYLCATSSATAGGVGEQYFGPGTRLTVT.

The gene calls are TRBV11-3 and TRBJ1-2; D ambiguous. Looked up from germline, CDR1 is SGHNT and CDR2 is YENEEA. CDR3 length: 14 residues. Deletions cut 4 bases from V and 2 bases from J, with 11 bases between. The CDR3 reads CASSSYGVNYGYTF. In nucleotides, the CDR3 is TGTGCCAGCAGCTCCTACGGGGTGAACTATGGCTACACCTTC.